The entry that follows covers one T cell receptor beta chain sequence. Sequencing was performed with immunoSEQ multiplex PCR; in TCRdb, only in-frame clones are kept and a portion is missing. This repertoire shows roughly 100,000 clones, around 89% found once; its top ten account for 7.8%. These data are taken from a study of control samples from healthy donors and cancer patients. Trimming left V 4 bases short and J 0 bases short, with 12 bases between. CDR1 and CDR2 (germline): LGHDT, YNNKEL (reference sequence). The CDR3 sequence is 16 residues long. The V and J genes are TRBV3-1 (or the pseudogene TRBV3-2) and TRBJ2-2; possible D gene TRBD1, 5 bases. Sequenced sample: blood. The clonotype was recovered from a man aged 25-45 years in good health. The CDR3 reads CASSLRQNSNTGELFF. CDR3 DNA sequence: TGTGCCAGCAGCCTCAGACAGAACTCGAACACCGGGGAGCTGTTTTTT.